The next 30 T cell receptor beta chains were all read from a single sample in a study of shared clonotypes between healthy human individuals. Assay: immunoSEQ multiplex PCR; the TCRdb copy retains only in-frame clones and omits some. The table lists 2 million to 2.5 million clones, less than 95% of them singletons. Specimen: naive CD4+ T cells from PBMCs. Subset here: CD45RA+ positively selected. These receptors originate from a man younger than 35 in good health. Some clones in this sample may be carry-over from other donors' samples.

The chain carries TRBV10-3 and TRBJ2-7, with TRBD1 matching over 8 bases. The CDR3 sequence is 17 residues long. Trimming cost V 2 bases and J 1 base; bases outside gene matches: 10. CDR1 and CDR2 (germline): ENHRY, SYGVKD. CDR3 in DNA: TGTGCCATCAGTGAGCCGACAGGGGCCCTAGGTTCCTACGAGCAGTACTTC. Protein product: CAISEPTGALGSYEQYF.

This clone was seen once. The chain recombines TRBV5-4 with TRBJ1-2; a weak D match, TRBD1 (6 bases). Germline V lookup: CDR1 SGHNT, CDR2 YYREEE (reference sequence). V lost 8 bases, J lost 4 bases, and 18 bases lay in between. This CDR3 contains 14 residues. The chain's CDR3 is CASRRGGLVYGYTF. The CDR3 DNA reads TGTGCCAGTCGAAGGGGGGGGCTCGTCTATGGCTACACCTTC.

This chain joins TRBV5-1 and TRBJ2-7; D is perhaps TRBD2 (7 bases). Per germline, CDR1 SGHRS and CDR2 YFSETQ. Deletions cut 1 base from V and 3 bases from J, with 14 bases between. The CDR3 covers 15 residues. DNA of the CDR3: TGCGCCAGCAGCTTGTTGGGGGGGCGAGACTACGAGCAGTACTTC. Translated: CASSLLGGRDYEQYF.

This chain uses TRBV19 with TRBJ2-3, with 11 positions matching TRBD2. Germline V CDR1 and CDR2: LNHDA, SQIVND (reference sequence). Trimming cost V 6 bases and J 7 bases; bases outside gene matches: 12. The CDR3 is made up of 16 amino acids. CDR3: CASSPAGGTSGHTQYF. DNA for the CDR3: TGTGCCAGTAGCCCAGCGGGCGGGACTAGCGGACATACGCAGTATTTT.

This chain uses TRBV14 with TRBJ1-2; weak D call: TRBD1 (5 bases). Germline lookup yields CDR1 SGHDN and CDR2 FVKESK. The CDR3 loop spans 17 amino acids. V was pared by 1 base and J by 8 bases, with 23 bases between. The CDR3 spells CASSQGPGAGPQRGYTF. As DNA, the CDR3 is TGTGCCAGCAGCCAAGGTCCCGGGGCAGGCCCTCAAAGAGGCTACACCTTC. Drawing the rest from reference TRBV14 and TRBJ1-2, the complete variable domain is EAGVTQFPSHSVIEKGQTVTLRCDPISGHDNLYWYRRVMGKEIKFLLHFVKESKQDESGMPNNRFLAERTGGTYSTLKVQPAELEDSGVYFCASSQGPGAGPQRGYTFGSGTRLTVV.

The rearrangement uses TRBV7-2 and TRBJ1-5, with D perhaps TRBD1 (5 bases). The germline V gene has CDR1 SGHTA and CDR2 FQGNSA. V shed 5 bases and J shed 1 base, with 15 bases lying between them. The CDR3 extends over 16 amino acids. In DNA form, the CDR3 reads TGTGCCAGCAGCCGGGGGTCGGGGTGGAGCAATCAGCCCCAGCATTTT. Translated, it gives CASSRGSGWSNQPQHF. The full variable domain, in which reference TRBV7-2 and TRBJ1-5 provide the parts outside the CDR3, is GAGVSQSPSNKVTEKGKDVELRCDPISGHTALYWYRQSLGQGLEFLIYFQGNSAPDKSGLPSDRFSAERTGGSVSTLTIQRTQQEDSAVYLCASSRGSGWSNQPQHFGDGTRLSIL.

This chain uses TRBV7-2 with TRBJ2-1, with 8 bases fitting TRBD2. This CDR3 is built from 18 residues. Trimming at V came to 3 bases and at J to 5 bases, leaving 15 bases not matched to a gene. The germline gives CDR1 SGHTA, CDR2 FQGNSA. DNA of the CDR3: TGTGCCAGCAGCTTCCAATGGAGCGGGAGATTGTCGGACAATGAGCAGTTCTTC. This codes for CASSFQWSGRLSDNEQFF.

V usage is TRBV9 and J usage is TRBJ2-1, with 7 bases matching TRBD2. J gave up 8 bases and V 7 bases, and 9 bases lay outside the gene matches. The CDR3 runs 13 residues. Germline CDR1 is SGDLS and CDR2 is YYNGEE. The CDR3 DNA follows: TGTGCCAGCGGCATGGGGGGGTCCGATGAGCAGTTCTTC. Its translation is CASGMGGSDEQFF.

V gene TRBV4-1 combines with J gene TRBJ1-4; 8 bases are shared with TRBD1. After removal of 3 bases from V and 7 bases from J, the junction contained 10 bases not matched to a gene. Germline loops: CDR1 MGHRA, CDR2 YSYEKL. The CDR3 consists of 16 residues. The CDR3 DNA reads TGCGCCAGCAGCCAGCTACCCCAGGGGGCGGGTGAAAAACTGTTTTTT. As protein: CASSQLPQGAGEKLFF.

The chain carries TRBV28 and TRBJ1-3, with a weak D call TRBD1 (5 bases). The CDR3 spans 16 residues. Per germline, CDR1 MDHEN and CDR2 SYDVKM. V was clipped by 2 bases and J by 0 bases, with 11 bases between them. The CDR3: CASSLIWGFSGNTIYF. CDR3 DNA sequence: TGTGCCAGCAGTTTAATATGGGGGTTCTCTGGAAACACCATATATTTT.

The chain combines TRBV2 with TRBJ1-1; 8 bases align to TRBD1. Unmatched junction bases numbered 15, after V lost 5 bases and J lost 4 bases. CDR1 SNHLY and CDR2 FYNNEI come from the germline V gene. CDR3 size: 17 residues. The CDR3 loop is CASSTQGDSASVTEAFF. The DNA for the CDR3 is TGTGCCAGCAGTACACAGGGGGACTCGGCTTCCGTCACTGAAGCTTTCTTT.

The J gene is TRBJ2-1, the V gene TRBV2; 9 bases line up with TRBD2. Germline V gene sequence: CDR1 SNHLY, CDR2 FYNNEI. The CDR3 has 17 residues. V lost 3 bases, J lost 5 bases, and 11 bases stayed unmatched. The CDR3 region is CASSDKSSGTIHNEQFF. CDR3 in DNA: TGTGCCAGCAGTGATAAATCTAGCGGGACTATTCACAATGAGCAGTTCTTC.

The chain joins TRBV2 to TRBJ2-1, with 9 bases aligning to TRBD2. CDR3 size: 15 residues. Germline loops: CDR1 SNHLY, CDR2 FYNNEI. The V segment lost 5 bases and the J segment 5 bases; nucleotides outside the gene matches: 7. Here the CDR3 reads CASSSTGLANNEQFF. CDR3 nucleotides: TGTGCCAGCAGTTCTACTGGACTAGCGAACAATGAGCAGTTCTTC.

A word on this clone: Other nucleotide sequences from this sample produce the same CDR3. V and J are TRBV28 and TRBJ2-1, with D tentatively TRBD2 (5 bases). V was trimmed by 4 bases and J by 0 bases, leaving 13 bases between them. This CDR3 has 16 amino acids. Germline-derived CDR1 and CDR2 are MDHEN and SYDVKM. In DNA form, the CDR3 reads TGTGCCAGCAGTTCCCTAGCAGCTAGCTCCTACAATGAGCAGTTCTTC. This gives the protein CASSSLAASSYNEQFF.

J is TRBJ2-3 and V is TRBV10-3, with unresolved D. The CDR3 consists of 13 residues. V was cut by 0 bases and J by 8 bases, with 9 bases left in between. Per germline, CDR1 ENHRY and CDR2 SYGVKD. The CDR3 loop is CAISESVRPTQYF. The CDR3 DNA is TGTGCCATCAGTGAGTCGGTCAGACCTACGCAGTATTTT.

The J gene is TRBJ2-1, the V gene TRBV30; 9 bases align to TRBD2. CDR3 length: 17 amino acids. The trim removed 1 base at V and 6 bases at J, leaving 13 bases unmatched. Germline V lookup: CDR1 GTSNPN, CDR2 SVGIG (reference sequence). The CDR3 nucleotides read TGTGCCTGGAGTGGTCTAGTGGGCGGGAGGGCCTCCAATGAGCAGTTCTTC. Translated: CAWSGLVGGRASNEQFF. The whole variable domain, remainder taken from reference TRBV30 and TRBJ2-1, is SQTIHQWPATLVQPVGSPLSLECTVEGTSNPNLYWYRQAAGRGLQLLFYSVGIGQISSEVPQNLSASRPQDRQFILSSKKLLLSDSGFYLCAWSGLVGGRASNEQFFGPGTRLTVL.

CDR3 bases: TGTGCCAGCAGCTCGAAGGGACTAGCGGGGGTCTACAATGAGCAGTTCTTC. Translated: CASSSKGLAGVYNEQFF. The chain employs TRBV11-2 and TRBJ2-1, with 14 bases aligning to TRBD2. The CDR3 has 17 amino acids. Germline V lookup: CDR1 SGHAT, CDR2 FQNNGV. V trimming: 4 bases; J trimming: 3 bases; junction bases outside the gene matches: 5.

J is TRBJ1-5 and V is TRBV5-4; no firm D call. Germline V gene lookup returns CDR1 SGHNT and CDR2 YYREEE (reference sequence). The CDR3 consists of 16 residues. The V end lost 5 bases, the J end lost 0 bases, and 15 bases lay between the germline ends. The CDR3: CASSRGGSLSNQPQHF. CDR3 sequence (DNA): TGTGCCAGCAGTCGGGGAGGGTCCCTTAGCAATCAGCCCCAGCATTTT.

The rearrangement uses TRBV28 and TRBJ1-2, with TRBD1 matching 7 bases. J gave up 8 bases and V 5 bases, and 8 bases lay outside the gene matches. CDR3 size: 13 residues. CDR1 and CDR2 from the germline V gene are MDHEN and SYDVKM. CDR3 nucleotide sequence: TGTGCCAGCAGTGCACAGGGGTTACAGGGCTACACCTTC. Its translation is CASSAQGLQGYTF.

V and J are TRBV10-1 and TRBJ2-1; D possibly corresponds to TRBD2 (6 bases). With 0 bases removed from V and 4 bases from J, the gap between germline ends came to 7 bases. The germline V gene has CDR1 WNHNN and CDR2 SYGVQD (reference sequence). The CDR3 length is 14 residues. The CDR3 sequence: CASSESEGYNEQFF. The CDR3 nucleotides are TGCGCCAGCAGTGAGTCGGAGGGATACAATGAGCAGTTCTTC.

The CDR3 protein is CASSLRTGLGAGELFF. CDR3 DNA: TGTGCCAGCAGCTTAAGAACAGGGCTCGGCGCCGGGGAGCTGTTTTTT. The chain combines TRBV7-3 with TRBJ2-2, with D perhaps matching TRBD1 (6 bases). The CDR3 extends over 16 amino acids. Germline V CDR1 and CDR2: SGHTA, FQGTGA. V shed 1 base and J shed 6 bases, with 15 bases lying between them.

The CDR3, as DNA: TGTGCCAGCAGTTACTCGGGACAGGCCGTCTATGGCTACACCTTC. It specifies CASSYSGQAVYGYTF. The chain uses TRBV6-6 and TRBJ1-2; 8 bases are a match to TRBD1. The CDR3 extends over 15 amino acids. After removal of 0 bases from V and 4 bases from J, the junction contained 4 bases not matched to a gene. Germline CDR1 is MNHNY and CDR2 is SVGAGI (reference sequence).

The chain is built from TRBV18 and TRBJ1-5; TRBD1 might be the D (5 bases). The CDR3 covers 15 residues. Trimming took 5 bases from V and 3 from J, leaving 14 bases between them. Germline V lookup: CDR1 KGHSH, CDR2 LQKENI. CDR3 DNA sequence: TGTGCCAGCTCATCAACCCCAGGGTCCAATCAGCCCCAGCATTTT. As protein: CASSSTPGSNQPQHF.

This sequence joins TRBV30 and TRBJ2-1, with a possible D match to TRBD2 (6 bases). Germline V lookup: CDR1 GTSNPN, CDR2 SVGIG (reference sequence). The CDR3 sequence is 15 residues long. V lost 0 bases and J lost 7, with 16 bases in between. CDR3 sequence: CAWSVLGSQRNEQFF. CDR3 nucleotide sequence: TGTGCCTGGAGTGTACTCGGGAGCCAGCGAAATGAGCAGTTCTTC.

This clone came up once. This rearrangement joins TRBV30 to TRBJ2-1, with 9 positions matching TRBD2. J was trimmed by 8 bases and V by 5 bases; bases with no gene match: 16. CDR1 and CDR2 (germline): GTSNPN, SVGIG (reference sequence). There are 16 residues in the CDR3. For the CDR3, the DNA is TGTGCCTGGGGGTGGACTAGCGACATTCTTGAGTATGAGCAGTTCTTC. Protein sequence: CAWGWTSDILEYEQFF. The whole variable domain, remainder taken from reference TRBV30 and TRBJ2-1, is SQTIHQWPATLVQPVGSPLSLECTVEGTSNPNLYWYRQAAGRGLQLLFYSVGIGQISSEVPQNLSASRPQDRQFILSSKKLLLSDSGFYLCAWGWTSDILEYEQFFGPGTRLTVL.

This chain joins TRBV18 and TRBJ2-5, with D hard to call. The V gene lost 5 bases and the J gene lost 4 bases, with 11 bases spanning the gap. Per germline, CDR1 KGHSH and CDR2 LQKENI. The CDR3 consists of 13 residues. The CDR3 loop reads CASSTPPGETQYF. CDR3 DNA sequence: TGTGCCAGCTCAACTCCACCTGGAGAGACCCAGTACTTC.

V usage is TRBV27 and J usage is TRBJ1-5; D possibly corresponds to TRBD1 (6 bases). This CDR3 is 17 amino acids long. Germline V gene data show CDR1 as MNHEY and CDR2 as SMNVEV (reference sequence). Trimming shortened V by 2 bases and J by 6 bases, and 20 bases separated the two germline ends. CDR3 nucleotides: TGTGCCAGCAGTTTAGGTTATAGGGGGGGGACACCTCAGCCCCAGCATTTT. This translates into CASSLGYRGGTPQPQHF.

The chain recombines TRBV27 with TRBJ2-4; 12 bases are a match to TRBD2. The CDR3 contains 20 residues. CDR1 MNHEY and CDR2 SMNVEV come from the germline V gene (reference sequence). The ends lost 6 bases at V and 3 bases at J; junction bases unmatched: 18. CDR3 sequence: CASSPPGASGRAVGKNIQYF. The CDR3 DNA is TGTGCCAGCAGCCCTCCCGGGGCTAGCGGGAGGGCCGTGGGCAAAAACATTCAGTACTTC.

The rearrangement joins TRBV19 to TRBJ2-2, with a weak D call TRBD1 (5 bases). Trimming took off 7 bases at V and 0 bases at J, with 9 bases between the two ends. The CDR3 runs to 14 residues. The germline V gene encodes CDR1 LNHDA and CDR2 SQIVND (reference sequence). The CDR3 sequence is CASTTAANTGELFF. The DNA for the CDR3 is TGTGCCAGTACGACAGCCGCGAACACCGGGGAGCTGTTTTTT.

The chain has TRBV5-1 and TRBJ1-4; D unresolved. The CDR3 has 15 amino acids. CDR1 SGHRS and CDR2 YFSETQ come from the germline V gene. Between the trimmed V and J ends, which lost 4 bases and 0 bases, there was a span of 10 bases. The CDR3 here is CASSPSIATNEKLFF. The CDR3 bases are TGCGCCAGCAGCCCCTCGATTGCAACTAATGAAAAACTGTTTTTT.